This T cell receptor (beta chain) originates from a study of blood T cell repertoires in COVID-19. This CDR3 comprises 20 residues. As processed by the authors: It was from reference gene primer amplification that nucleated cell counts were estimated. This table comes from immunoSEQ multiplex PCR, and its TCRdb copy is limited to in-frame clones, with some not included. From that table come the V and J calls and clone size; the DNA was used to work out D and trimming. The table records just over 650,000 clones, about nine tenths of them present only once. Sequences were obtained from peripheral blood. This sequence joins TRBV21-1 and TRBJ1-5; TRBD1, the table's D call, lacks a check against the DNA. TRBV21-1 represents a pseudogene. The TCR sequence derives from a woman between 18 and 30 years old with acute or convalescent COVID-19. The DNA for the CDR3 is TGTGCCAGCAGCAAAGTCCCCTACAGGGGCAAGTTTTATAGCAATCAGCCCCAGCATTTT. Translation: CASSKVPYRGKFYSNQPQHF.